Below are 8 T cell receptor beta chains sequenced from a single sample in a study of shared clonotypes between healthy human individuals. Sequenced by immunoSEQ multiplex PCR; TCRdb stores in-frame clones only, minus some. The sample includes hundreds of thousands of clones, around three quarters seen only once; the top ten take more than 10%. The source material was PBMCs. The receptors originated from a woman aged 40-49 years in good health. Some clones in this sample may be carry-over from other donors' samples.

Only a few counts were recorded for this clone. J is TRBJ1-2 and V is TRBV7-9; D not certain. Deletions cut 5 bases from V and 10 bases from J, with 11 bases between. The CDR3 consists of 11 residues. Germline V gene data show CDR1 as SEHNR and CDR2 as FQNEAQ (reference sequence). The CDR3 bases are TGTGCCAGCAGCCGGCAGAGATACTACACCTTC. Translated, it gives CASSRQRYYTF.

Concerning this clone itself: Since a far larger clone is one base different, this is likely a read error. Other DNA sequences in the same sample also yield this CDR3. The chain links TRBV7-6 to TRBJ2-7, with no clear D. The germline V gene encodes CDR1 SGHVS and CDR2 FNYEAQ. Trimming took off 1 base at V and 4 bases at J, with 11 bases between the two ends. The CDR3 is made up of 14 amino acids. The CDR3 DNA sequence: TGTGCCAGCAGCTTAGGGACGGAAGATTACGAGCAGTACTTC. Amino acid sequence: CASSLGTEDYEQYF. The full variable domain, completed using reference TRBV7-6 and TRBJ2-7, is GAGVSQSPRYKVTKRGQDVALRCDPISGHVSLYWYRQALGQGPEFLTYFNYEAQQDKSGLPNDRFSAERPEGSISTLTIQRTEQRDSAMYRCASSLGTEDYEQYFGPGTRLTVT.

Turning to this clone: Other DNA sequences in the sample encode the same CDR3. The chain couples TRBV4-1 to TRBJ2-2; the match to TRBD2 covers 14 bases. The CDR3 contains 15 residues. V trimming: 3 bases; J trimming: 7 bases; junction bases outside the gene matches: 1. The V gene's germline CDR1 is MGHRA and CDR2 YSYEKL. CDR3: CASSQGTSGSGELFF. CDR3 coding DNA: TGCGCCAGCAGCCAGGGGACTAGCGGGAGCGGGGAGCTGTTTTTT.

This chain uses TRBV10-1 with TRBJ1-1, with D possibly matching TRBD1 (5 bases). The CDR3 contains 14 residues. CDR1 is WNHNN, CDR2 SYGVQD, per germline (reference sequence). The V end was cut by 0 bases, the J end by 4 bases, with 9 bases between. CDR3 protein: CASSESRATTEAFF. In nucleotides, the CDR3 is TGCGCCAGCAGTGAGTCCAGGGCGACCACTGAAGCTTTCTTT.

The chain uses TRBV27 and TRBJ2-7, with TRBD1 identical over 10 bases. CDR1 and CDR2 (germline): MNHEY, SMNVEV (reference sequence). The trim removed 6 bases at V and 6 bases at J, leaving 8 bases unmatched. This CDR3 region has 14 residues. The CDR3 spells CASRPGQGTGEQYF. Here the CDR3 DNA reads TGTGCCAGCAGACCGGGACAGGGGACGGGCGAGCAGTACTTC.

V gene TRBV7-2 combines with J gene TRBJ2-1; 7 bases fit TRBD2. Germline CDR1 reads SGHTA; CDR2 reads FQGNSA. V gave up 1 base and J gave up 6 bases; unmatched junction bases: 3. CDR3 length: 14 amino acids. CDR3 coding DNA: TGTGCCAGCAGCTTAGGAACTAGCGCCAATGAGCAGTTCTTC. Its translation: CASSLGTSANEQFF.

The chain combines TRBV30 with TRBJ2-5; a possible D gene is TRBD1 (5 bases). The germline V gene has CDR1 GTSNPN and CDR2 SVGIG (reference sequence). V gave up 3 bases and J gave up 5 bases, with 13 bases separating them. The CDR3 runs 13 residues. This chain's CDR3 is CAWRAAGFETQYF. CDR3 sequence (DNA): TGTGCCTGGAGGGCGGCAGGGTTCGAGACCCAGTACTTC.

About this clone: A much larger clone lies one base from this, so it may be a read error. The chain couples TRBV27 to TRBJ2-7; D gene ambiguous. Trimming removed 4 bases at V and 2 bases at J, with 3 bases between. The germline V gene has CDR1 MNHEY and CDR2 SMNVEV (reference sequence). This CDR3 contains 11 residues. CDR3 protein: CASSSTYEQYF. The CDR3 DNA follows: TGTGCCAGCAGTTCTACCTACGAGCAGTACTTC.